This TCR beta chain was obtained from a study of OX40 agonist ivuxolimab in advanced cancers. Study-wide context: Ivuxolimab is an agonistic anti-OX40 (CD134) antibody, and patients were treated with it. Every 2 weeks, ivuxolimab was infused into the patients intravenously at between 0.01 and 10 mg/kg. Dose-escalation patients suffered from hepatocellular carcinoma, melanoma, renal cell or head and neck cancer. Participants, around 80% male, averaged roughly 55 years of age, ranging from about 23 to 90.

Produced via immunoSEQ multiplex PCR; TCRdb's table is partial and in-frame only. Of around 100,000 clones listed, around nine tenths were seen once; the top ten hold around 2.5%. This clone was detected a few times. This CDR3 is 13 amino acids long. V was shortened by 2 bases and J by 3 bases, with 6 bases between the two germline ends. Germline V CDR1 and CDR2: MNHNS, SASEGT. The V and J genes are TRBV6-1 and TRBJ2-3; D gene ambiguous. Source: CD4+ or CD8+ T cells sorted from blood, taken in a trial of the OX40 agonist ivuxolimab. The source of this sequence is an adult with an advanced solid tumor such as melanoma, head and neck, liver or kidney cancer. The CDR3 DNA reads TGTGCCAGCAGTGAACCACAGACAGATACGCAGTATTTT. Amino acid sequence: CASSEPQTDTQYF.